This TCR beta chain was sequenced in a study of T cell repertoires in cytomegalovirus infection. Findings of the study overall: The ex vivo response was dominated by HLA-C-restricted CMV-specific TCR beta clonotypes. Identification of carriers of CMV plus the relevant HLA was achieved through cumulative public TCR beta family frequency.

CDR3 length: 15 amino acids. V lost 7 bases, J lost 0 bases, and 14 bases lay in between. Germline values: CDR1 KGHDR, CDR2 SFDVKD. Of note for this clonotype: Its antigen is unknown.

TCRdb re-analysed the reads in MiXCR, keeping a single row per CDR3 protein. The top ten hold around 13% of the sample, which has fewer than 850,000 distinct CDR3 sequences, 25% to 30% seen once. The J gene is TRBJ2-5, the V gene TRBV24-1; D is ambiguous. The specimen comprised cultured CD8+ T cells from PBMCs, sampled from culture after CMV antigen stimulation. The clonotype comes from a human donor in good health (CMV status not recorded). Some clones in this sample may be carry-over from other donors' samples. The CDR3 coding sequence is TGTGCCACCAGGCCTGCTCGTGCGTACCAAGAGACCCAGTACTTC. Amino acid sequence: CATRPARAYQETQYF.